This T cell receptor beta chain was identified in a study of cytomegalovirus exposure and HLA in healthy donors. The J segment lost 0 bases and the V segment lost 6 bases, leaving 4 bases of the junction unmatched. The CDR3 length is 15 residues. Germline assignment: CDR1 SNHLY and CDR2 FYNNEI. This clone was picked up a small number of times. Its antigen is unidentified. The PCR employed 60 Vbeta primers together with 13 Jbeta primers. Repertoires were generated with immunoSEQ multiplex PCR, while TCRdb's copy carries only in-frame clones and drops some. This sample has some 200,000 clones, with around 64% found just once. Study-level findings and limits: Analysis was performed later, and it showed HLA-associated TCR beta chains to be more clonally expanded than equally common others. Information on immune exposure was restricted to one variable (CMV serostatus).

The sequence was obtained from a man in his forties in good health and CMV-seropositive. Material for sequencing was PBMCs. V gene TRBV2 combines with J gene TRBJ2-7; 11 bases are shared with TRBD2. The CDR3 here is CASRPTSGASYEQYF. The DNA of the CDR3 is TGTGCCAGCAGGCCGACTAGCGGGGCCTCCTACGAGCAGTACTTC.